Below are 18 T cell receptor beta chains sequenced from a single sample in a study of CD8+ T cells in alopecia areata. Treatment specified: oral pan-JAK inhibitor, 5-10 mg twice daily. The sequencing template was cDNA reverse transcribed from extracted RNA. Clones were sequenced by immunoSEQ multiplex PCR, and TCRdb holds only the in-frame ones, with some missing. The table includes approximately 220,000 clones, 30% to 40% detected once. Specimen: CD4+ T cells sorted from blood, collected between weeks 30 and 35, from a patient treated with tofacitinib. These receptors originate from a human donor with alopecia areata.

The chain joins TRBV7-7 to TRBJ2-7; 7 nucleotides align to TRBD2. The CDR3 is 15 residues long. Germline CDR1 reads SSHAT; CDR2 reads FNYEAQ (reference sequence). The ends lost 2 bases at V and 6 bases at J; junction bases unmatched: 10. CDR3 residues: CASSLSFQRGFEQYF. The CDR3, as DNA: TGTGCCAGCAGCTTAAGCTTCCAGCGGGGTTTCGAGCAGTACTTC. Using reference TRBV7-7 and TRBJ2-7 for the parts outside the CDR3, the full variable domain is GAGVSQSPRYKVTKRGQDVTLRCDPISSHATLYWYQQALGQGPEFLTYFNYEAQPDKSGLPSDRFSAERPEGSISTLTIQRTEQRDSAMYRCASSLSFQRGFEQYFGPGTRLTVT.

This clone was counted between two and nine times. The genes are TRBV5-1 and TRBJ2-2, with a tentative D call TRBD2 (6 bases). V lost 4 bases and J 1 base, leaving 11 bases between the germline ends. Germline CDR1 reads SGHRS; CDR2 reads YFSETQ. The CDR3 runs to 15 residues. CDR3 nucleotide sequence: TGCGCCAGCAGCGCCGAGCGGGTGAACACCGGGGAGCTGTTTTTT. Amino acids: CASSAERVNTGELFF.

The rearrangement joins TRBV7-9 to TRBJ1-5; a possible D gene is TRBD1 (5 bases). V lost 5 bases to trimming and J lost 3 bases, with 8 bases between them. The CDR3 covers 13 residues. Germline V gene lookup returns CDR1 SEHNR and CDR2 FQNEAQ (reference sequence). The CDR3 nucleotides read TGTGCCAGCAGCACAGGTGACAATCAGCCCCAGCATTTT. This codes for CASSTGDNQPQHF.

The chain carries TRBV29-1 and TRBJ2-3; 8 nucleotides line up with TRBD1. The junction had 7 bases not matched to a gene; V was cut back by 8 bases and J by 0 bases. This CDR3 region has 14 residues. Looked up from germline, CDR1 is SQVTM and CDR2 is ANQGSEA. CDR3 DNA sequence: TGCAGCCAAGGACAGGGAACTAGCACAGATACGCAGTATTTT. Encoded protein: CSQGQGTSTDTQYF.

This clone was seen a handful of times. This sequence joins TRBV6-1 and TRBJ1-5, with no clear D. CDR1 is MNHNS, CDR2 SASEGT, per germline. V lost 4 bases and J 2 bases, leaving 12 bases between the germline ends. This CDR3 is built from 15 residues. The CDR3 bases are TGTGCCAGCAGTGCAACCAACATCCGCAATCAGCCCCAGCATTTT. Translating gives CASSATNIRNQPQHF.

The gene calls are TRBV7-3 and TRBJ1-6; D is undetermined. The germline CDR1 and CDR2 sequences are SGHTA and FQGTGA. CDR3 length equals 13 residues. The V gene lost 8 bases and the J gene lost 8 bases, with 13 bases spanning the gap. DNA of the CDR3: TGTGCCAGCGCGGACGGACTTTATTCACCCCTCCACTTT. This sequence encodes CASADGLYSPLHF.

The table lists this clone with a few counts. The rearrangement links TRBV7-9 to TRBJ2-7; D remains ambiguous. V was pared by 4 bases and J by 3 bases, with 13 bases between. Germline V gene lookup returns CDR1 SEHNR and CDR2 FQNEAQ (reference sequence). This CDR3 is built from 14 residues. The CDR3 sequence: CASSSPGPIYEQYF. CDR3 in DNA: TGTGCCAGCAGCTCTCCCGGGCCGATCTACGAGCAGTACTTC.

The chain is built from TRBV6-5 and TRBJ2-7; 10 bases are shared with TRBD1. After removal of 0 bases from V and 6 bases from J, the junction contained 2 bases not matched to a gene. The CDR3 covers 14 residues. The germline V gene has CDR1 MNHEY and CDR2 SVGAGI. The CDR3 nucleotides are TGTGCCAGCAGTTACTCAGGGACAGGGGTCGAGCAGTACTTC. Translating gives CASSYSGTGVEQYF.

V is TRBV7-2 and J is TRBJ2-1, with TRBD2 identical over 12 bases. The germline CDR1 and CDR2 sequences are SGHTA and FQGNSA. The CDR3 contains 13 residues. Trimming cost V 6 bases and J 10 bases; bases outside gene matches: 4. CDR3 region: CASRPTSGREQFF. CDR3 in DNA: TGTGCCAGCAGACCTACTAGCGGGAGGGAGCAGTTCTTC.

The chain couples TRBV25-1 to TRBJ2-3, with D perhaps TRBD2 (5 bases). The V end lost 2 bases, the J end lost 2 bases, and 11 bases lay between the germline ends. The CDR3 has 15 amino acids. The V gene's germline CDR1 is MGHDK and CDR2 SYGVNS. The CDR3 DNA is TGTGCCAGCAGTGAACCAAGCGGTTTCACAGATACGCAGTATTTT. This translates into CASSEPSGFTDTQYF.

This clone was seen more than once but under ten times. This chain connects TRBV7-9 to TRBJ1-1, with TRBD1 identical over 7 bases. V dropped 6 bases and J dropped 6; count of bases not matched to a gene: 13. Germline V gene lookup returns CDR1 SEHNR and CDR2 FQNEAQ (reference sequence). The CDR3 contains 15 residues. CDR3 bases: TGTGCCAGCAGACAACTGACAGGGTTTGGATCTGAAGCTTTCTTT. Amino acid sequence: CASRQLTGFGSEAFF.

This clone was recorded a few times. CDR3 bases: TGTGCCACCCAACCGGGGAGCTCCTACAATGAGCAGTTCTTC. Its protein is CATQPGSSYNEQFF. The V gene is TRBV7-3, the J gene TRBJ2-1; D might be TRBD2 (5 bases). Deletions cut 10 bases from V and 0 bases from J, with 13 bases between. CDR1 and CDR2 (germline): SGHTA, FQGTGA. The length of the CDR3 is 14 residues.

The chain is built from TRBV5-4 and TRBJ1-4; possible D gene TRBD1, 6 bases. Trimming removed 4 bases from V and 8 bases from J, with 21 bases in between. This CDR3 has 16 residues. Germline loops: CDR1 SGHNT, CDR2 YYREEE (reference sequence). The DNA for the CDR3 is TGTGCCAGCAGCCCTGAAGTGCGGGGGCGCGGGGAAAAACTGTTTTTT. Amino acid sequence: CASSPEVRGRGEKLFF.

The chain couples TRBV5-1 to TRBJ2-1; the D gene could be TRBD1 or TRBD2 (5 bases each). V was clipped by 4 bases and J by 15 bases, with 17 bases between them. Germline CDR1 and CDR2: SGHRS and YFSETQ. The CDR3 is made up of 12 amino acids. The CDR3 coding sequence is TGCGCCAGCAGCATTCCGGGACCCACTACGTTCTTC. Translation gives CASSIPGPTTFF.

With regard to this clone: Within the sample, other DNA sequences also encode this same CDR3. The V call is TRBV6-5, the J call TRBJ2-7; the match to TRBD1 covers 9 bases. The CDR3 has 15 residues. Losses at the gene ends were 2 bases for V and 2 bases for J; bases not matched to a gene: 4. Germline CDR1 is MNHEY and CDR2 is SVGAGI. CDR3 in amino acids: CASSYSGQGTYEQYF. The CDR3 DNA is TGTGCCAGCAGTTACAGCGGACAGGGGACCTACGAGCAGTACTTC.

This clone was counted many times. The rearrangement links TRBV7-9 to TRBJ1-1; no clear D gene. The V end lost 10 bases, the J end lost 5 bases, and 14 bases lay between the germline ends. Per the germline V gene, CDR1 is SEHNR and CDR2 is FQNEAQ (reference sequence). The CDR3 is 12 residues long. Written as DNA, the CDR3 is TGTGCCACCCACCGGGCCGGGACTGAAGCTTTCTTT. It yields the protein CATHRAGTEAFF. Filled out from reference TRBV7-9 and TRBJ1-1, the complete variable domain reads DTGVSQNPRHKITKRGQNVTFRCDPISEHNRLYWYRQTLGQGPEFLTYFQNEAQLEKSRLLSDRFSAERPKGSFSTLEIQRTEQGDSAMYLCATHRAGTEAFFGQGTRLTVV.

The chain has TRBV19 and TRBJ1-2, with D hard to call. The V end was cut by 8 bases, the J end by 4 bases, with 14 bases between. This CDR3 has 13 residues. Germline lookup yields CDR1 LNHDA and CDR2 SQIVND (reference sequence). This CDR3 reads CASFSSEGYGYTF. DNA for the CDR3: TGTGCCAGTTTTTCGAGTGAGGGCTATGGCTACACCTTC. Full variable domain (rest looked up from reference TRBV19 and TRBJ1-2): DGGITQSPKYLFRKEGQNVTLSCEQNLNHDAMYWYRQDPGQGLRLIYYSQIVNDFQKGDIAEGYSVSREKKESFPLTVTSAQKNPTAFYLCASFSSEGYGYTFGSGTRLTVV.

This clone turned up a few times. The rearrangement links TRBV11-2 to TRBJ2-2; D is unresolved. Trimming shortened V by 2 bases and J by 0 bases, and 7 bases separated the two germline ends. Germline loops: CDR1 SGHAT, CDR2 FQNNGV. The CDR3 extends over 15 amino acids. DNA for the CDR3: TGTGCCAGCAGCTTAAGTCTGTCGAACACCGGGGAGCTGTTTTTT. Its translation: CASSLSLSNTGELFF.